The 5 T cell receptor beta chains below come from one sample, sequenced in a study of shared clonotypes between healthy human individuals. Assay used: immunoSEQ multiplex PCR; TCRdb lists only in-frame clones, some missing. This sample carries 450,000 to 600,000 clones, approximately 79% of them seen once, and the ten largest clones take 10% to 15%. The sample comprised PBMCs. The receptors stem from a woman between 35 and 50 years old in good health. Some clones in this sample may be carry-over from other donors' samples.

CDR3 coding DNA: TGCGCCAGCAGTTCCCGACTAGCGGGAGCGCCGGGGTACGAGCAGTACTTC. Residues: CASSSRLAGAPGYEQYF. The rearrangement joins TRBV4-1 to TRBJ2-7; 12 bases map to TRBD2. In germline, CDR1 is MGHRA, CDR2 YSYEKL. J was trimmed by 4 bases and V by 6 bases; bases with no gene match: 13. The CDR3 runs to 17 residues.

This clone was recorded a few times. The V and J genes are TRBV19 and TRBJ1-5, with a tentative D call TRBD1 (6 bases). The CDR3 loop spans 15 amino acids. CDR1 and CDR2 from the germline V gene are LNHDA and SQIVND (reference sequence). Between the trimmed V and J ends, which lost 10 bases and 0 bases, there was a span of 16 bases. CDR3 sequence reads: CATLDRSYSNQPQHF. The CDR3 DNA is TGTGCCACCCTCGACAGGAGCTATAGCAATCAGCCCCAGCATTTT. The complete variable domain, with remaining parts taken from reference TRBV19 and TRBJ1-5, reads DGGITQSPKYLFRKEGQNVTLSCEQNLNHDAMYWYRQDPGQGLRLIYYSQIVNDFQKGDIAEGYSVSREKKESFPLTVTSAQKNPTAFYLCATLDRSYSNQPQHFGDGTRLSIL.

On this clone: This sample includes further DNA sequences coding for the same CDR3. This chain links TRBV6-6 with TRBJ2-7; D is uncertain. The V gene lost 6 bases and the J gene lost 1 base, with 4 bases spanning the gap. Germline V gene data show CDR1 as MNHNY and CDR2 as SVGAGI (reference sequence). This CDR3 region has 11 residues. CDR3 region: CASSQSYEQYF. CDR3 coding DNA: TGTGCCAGCAGCCAATCCTACGAGCAGTACTTC.

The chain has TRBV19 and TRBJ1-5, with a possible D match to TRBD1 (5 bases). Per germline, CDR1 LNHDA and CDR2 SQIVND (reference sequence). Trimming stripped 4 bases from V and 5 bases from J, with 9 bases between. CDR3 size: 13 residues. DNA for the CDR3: TGTGCCAGTAGTAGCAGGGCTTATCAGCCCCAGCATTTT. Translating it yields CASSSRAYQPQHF.

The CDR3 is CASSHRQGAPEAFF. CDR3 in DNA: TGTGCCAGCAGCCACCGACAGGGGGCGCCTGAAGCTTTCTTT. The chain combines TRBV27 with TRBJ1-1; 10 nucleotides agree with TRBD1. Germline lookup yields CDR1 MNHEY and CDR2 SMNVEV (reference sequence). V trimming: 6 bases; J trimming: 6 bases; junction bases outside the gene matches: 7. The CDR3 sequence is 14 residues long.